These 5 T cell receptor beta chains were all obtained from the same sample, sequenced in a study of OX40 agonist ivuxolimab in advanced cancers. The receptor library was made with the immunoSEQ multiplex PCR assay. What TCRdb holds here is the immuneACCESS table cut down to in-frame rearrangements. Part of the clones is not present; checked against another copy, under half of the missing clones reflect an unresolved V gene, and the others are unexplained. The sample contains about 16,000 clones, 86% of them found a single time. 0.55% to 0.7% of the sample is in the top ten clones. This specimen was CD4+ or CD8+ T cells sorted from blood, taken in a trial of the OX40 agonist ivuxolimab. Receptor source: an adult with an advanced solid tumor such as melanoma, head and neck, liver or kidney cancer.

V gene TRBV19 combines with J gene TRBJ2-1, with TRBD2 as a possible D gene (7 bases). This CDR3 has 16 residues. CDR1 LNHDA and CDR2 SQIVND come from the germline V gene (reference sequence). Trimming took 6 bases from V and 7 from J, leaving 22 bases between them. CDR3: CASRPRPWGGGNEQFF. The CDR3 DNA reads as TGTGCCAGTAGGCCTCGCCCATGGGGGGGCGGGAATGAGCAGTTCTTC.

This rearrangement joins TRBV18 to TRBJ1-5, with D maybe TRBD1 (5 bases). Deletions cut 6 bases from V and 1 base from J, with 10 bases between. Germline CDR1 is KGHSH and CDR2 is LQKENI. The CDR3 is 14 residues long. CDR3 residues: CASSPPGSNQPQHF. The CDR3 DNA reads TGTGCCAGCTCCCCTCCAGGGAGCAATCAGCCCCAGCATTTT.

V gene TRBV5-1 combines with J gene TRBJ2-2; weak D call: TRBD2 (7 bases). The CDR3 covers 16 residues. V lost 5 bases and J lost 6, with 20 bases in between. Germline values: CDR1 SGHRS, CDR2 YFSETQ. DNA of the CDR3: TGCGCCAGCAGTTCCCCAGGTCGGGGGGCCTCCGGGGAGCTGTTTTTT. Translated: CASSSPGRGASGELFF.

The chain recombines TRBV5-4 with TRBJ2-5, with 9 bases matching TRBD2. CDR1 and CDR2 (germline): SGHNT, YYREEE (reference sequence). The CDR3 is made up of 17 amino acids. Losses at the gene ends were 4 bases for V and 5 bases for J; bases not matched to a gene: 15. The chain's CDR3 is CASSPGRRGGIGETQYF. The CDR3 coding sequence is TGTGCCAGCAGCCCTGGTAGGCGGGGGGGCATAGGGGAGACCCAGTACTTC.

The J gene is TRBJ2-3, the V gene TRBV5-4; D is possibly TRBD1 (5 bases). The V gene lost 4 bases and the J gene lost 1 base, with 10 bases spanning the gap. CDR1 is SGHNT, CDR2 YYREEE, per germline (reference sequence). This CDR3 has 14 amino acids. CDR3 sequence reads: CASSQDSRTDTQYF. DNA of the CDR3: TGTGCCAGCAGCCAAGACAGCCGCACAGATACGCAGTATTTT.